The entry below describes one T cell receptor (beta chain). Antigen: not known. V lost 5 bases, J lost 6 bases, and 10 bases stayed unmatched. The CDR3 spans 15 residues. Germline CDR1 MNHEY, CDR2 SMNVEV (reference sequence). This sample stems from a study of CD8 T cells in Susac syndrome. CD8+ and CD4+ T cells from blood underwent TCR beta sequencing. RNA amounts of 0.5 to 1 ug underwent reverse transcription with random hexamers. Multiplex immunoSEQ PCR targeted 54 Vbeta and 13 Jbeta TCR beta segments. TCRdb reanalysed the immunoSEQ multiplex PCR reads using MiXCR and keeps one entry per CDR3 protein. This table has approximately 220,000 distinct CDR3 sequences, roughly nine tenths appearing once. Study-wide results and limits: The study acknowledged a relatively small number of individuals in its TCR sequencing and HLA analysis.

The source of this sequence is a human donor with multiple sclerosis. This rearrangement joins TRBV27 to TRBJ1-2, with 9 nucleotides matching TRBD1. Sequenced: CD8+ T cells from PBMCs. CDR3 sequence: CASSPYPGQGNGYTF. The CDR3 nucleotides read TGTGCCAGCAGTCCTTATCCGGGACAGGGTAATGGCTACACCTTC.